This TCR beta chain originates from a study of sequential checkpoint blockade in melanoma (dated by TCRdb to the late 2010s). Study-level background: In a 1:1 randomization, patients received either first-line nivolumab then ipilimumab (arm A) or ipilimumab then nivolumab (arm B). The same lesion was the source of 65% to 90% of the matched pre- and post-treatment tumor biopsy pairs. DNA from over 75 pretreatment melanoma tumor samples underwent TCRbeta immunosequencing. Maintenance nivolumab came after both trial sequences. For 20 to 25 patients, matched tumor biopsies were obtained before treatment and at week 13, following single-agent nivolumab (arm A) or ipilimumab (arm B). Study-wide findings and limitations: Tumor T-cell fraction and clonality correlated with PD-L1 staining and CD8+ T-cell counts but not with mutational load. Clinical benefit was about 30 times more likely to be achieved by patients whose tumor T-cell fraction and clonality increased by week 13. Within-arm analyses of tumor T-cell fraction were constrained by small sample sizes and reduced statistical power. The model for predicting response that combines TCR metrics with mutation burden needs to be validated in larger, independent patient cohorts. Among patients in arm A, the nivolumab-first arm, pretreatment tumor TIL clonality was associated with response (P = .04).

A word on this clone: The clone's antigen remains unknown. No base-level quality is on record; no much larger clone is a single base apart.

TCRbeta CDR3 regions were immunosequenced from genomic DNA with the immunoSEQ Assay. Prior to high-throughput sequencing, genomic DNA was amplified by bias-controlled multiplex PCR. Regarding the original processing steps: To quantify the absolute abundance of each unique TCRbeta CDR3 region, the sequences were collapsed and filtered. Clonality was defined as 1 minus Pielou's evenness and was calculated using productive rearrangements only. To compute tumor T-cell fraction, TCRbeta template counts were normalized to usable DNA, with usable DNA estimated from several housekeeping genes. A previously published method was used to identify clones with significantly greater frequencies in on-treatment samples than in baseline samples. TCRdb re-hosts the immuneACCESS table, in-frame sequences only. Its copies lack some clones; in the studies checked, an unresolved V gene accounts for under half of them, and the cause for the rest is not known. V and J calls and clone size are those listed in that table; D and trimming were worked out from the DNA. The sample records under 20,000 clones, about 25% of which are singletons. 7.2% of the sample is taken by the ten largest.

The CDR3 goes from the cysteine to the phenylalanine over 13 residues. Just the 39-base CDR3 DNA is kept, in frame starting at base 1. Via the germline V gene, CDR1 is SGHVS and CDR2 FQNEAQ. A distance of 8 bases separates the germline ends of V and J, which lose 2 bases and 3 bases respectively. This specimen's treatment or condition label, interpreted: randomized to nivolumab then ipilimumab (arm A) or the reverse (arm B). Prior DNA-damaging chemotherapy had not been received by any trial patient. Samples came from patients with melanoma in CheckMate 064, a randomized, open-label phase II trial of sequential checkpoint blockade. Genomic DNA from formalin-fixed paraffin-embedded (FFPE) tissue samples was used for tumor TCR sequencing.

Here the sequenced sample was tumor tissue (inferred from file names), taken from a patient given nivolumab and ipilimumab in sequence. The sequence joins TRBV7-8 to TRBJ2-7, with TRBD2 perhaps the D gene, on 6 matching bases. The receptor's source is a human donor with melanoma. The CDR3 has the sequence CASSLLADYEQYF. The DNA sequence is TGTGCCAGCAGCTTATTAGCGGACTACGAGCAGTACTTC.